The TCR beta chain described here comes from a study of spatial heterogeneity in lung cancer. About the study: Available follow-up PBMC samples were sequenced, at a median of roughly two years post-resection.

Time point reported: blood at routine non-recurrence follow-up after resection. The authors sequenced whole RNA from tumor, nontumor lung or frozen PBMC without sorting. The germline V gene has CDR1 MNHEY and CDR2 SMNVEV (reference sequence). V dropped 6 bases and J dropped 0 bases, with 21 bases sitting between them. The CDR3 sequence is 17 residues long. A distinct unique molecular identifier was carried by each TCR cDNA molecule. TCRdb analysed the 5' RACE reads with MiXCR anew, one entry per CDR3 protein. The profile covers some 110,000 distinct CDR3 sequences, with 9% to 15% appearing a single time and 16% taken by the ten largest.

Material: PBMCs, obtained at follow-up. The chain is built from TRBV27 and TRBJ2-7; a possible D gene is TRBD1 (7 bases). The TCR originated in a male donor with early-stage non-small cell lung cancer. CDR3 protein: CASSRAGQHPTSYEQYF. DNA for the CDR3: TGTGCCAGCAGCCGCGCGGGACAGCATCCCACCTCCTACGAGCAGTACTTC.